The rows below give T cell receptor beta chains drawn from one sample of a study of cytomegalovirus exposure and HLA in healthy donors. Produced via immunoSEQ multiplex PCR; TCRdb's table is partial and in-frame only. This sample yields about 100,000 clones, of which around 82% are seen a single time; around 2.7% belongs to the top ten. The sample taken for sequencing was PBMCs. Source of these receptors: a woman younger than 30 in good health and CMV-seronegative. Both conserved end residues are part of each CDR3. The D gene is left open where the match is weak. The size field is filled for only some rows; it gives once, few, many or a size class.

cdr3_nt cdr3_aa v_call clone_size j_call d_call
TGTGCCAGCTCCTCTTCCGGGACAACTTATTCACCCCTCCACTTT CASSSSGTTYSPLHF TRBV28 NA TRBJ1-6 NA
TGTGCCAGCAGTTTATTAGGACAGGGGGGGCATATCTTT CASSLLGQGGHIF TRBV28 NA TRBJ1-1 TRBD1
TGTGCCAGCAGCCACCCACTAGCGGGGGGACTAGCCAAAAACATTCAGTACTTC CASSHPLAGGLAKNIQYF TRBV5-5 NA TRBJ2-4 TRBD2
TGTGCCAGCAGCTTAGACGGGGGGCTCCAAGAGACCCAGTACTTC CASSLDGGLQETQYF TRBV13 NA TRBJ2-5 NA
TGTGCCAGCAGTTCCGCAGGGGAGAATCAGCCCCAGCATTTT CASSSAGENQPQHF TRBV28 NA TRBJ1-5 NA
TGTGCCAGCAGACCCGGGACTCAGAACGAGCAGTACTTC CASRPGTQNEQYF TRBV25-1 NA TRBJ2-7 NA
TGTGCCAGCAGCTTGGTGGCAGGGCCTAATGAAAAACTGTTTTTT CASSLVAGPNEKLFF TRBV5-4 NA TRBJ1-4 NA
TGTGCCAGCAGCTTAGATCTAAGGGCCAACGTCCTGACTTTC CASSLDLRANVLTF TRBV7-3 once TRBJ2-6 NA
TGTGCCTGGGAGCCCTCGGGGGTCCCGATTCACGAGCAGTACTTC CAWEPSGVPIHEQYF TRBV30 NA TRBJ2-7 NA
TGCGCCAGCAGCTTTCGAGAAACCGGGGAGCTGTTTTTT CASSFRETGELFF TRBV4-1 NA TRBJ2-2 NA
TGTGCCAGCAGCGCGGGCTTCCATGAGCAGTTCTTC CASSAGFHEQFF TRBV5-6 NA TRBJ2-1 NA
TGTGCCAGCAGTTTATCGGGGACAGGGTCCACCGGGGAGCTGTTTTTT CASSLSGTGSTGELFF TRBV27 NA TRBJ2-2 TRBD1
TGTGCCTGGAGTGCCCAGGGAGGTCAGCCCCAGCATTTT CAWSAQGGQPQHF TRBV30 once TRBJ1-5 NA
TGCGCCAGCAGCCAAGATTCAGGCAGGGGGCATGGAACTAATGAAAAACTGTTTTTT CASSQDSGRGHGTNEKLFF TRBV4-1 NA TRBJ1-4 TRBD1
TGTGCCAGCAGCTTGGGACAGATGCGCGTTGGGGCTTTCTTT CASSLGQMRVGAFF TRBV5-6 NA TRBJ1-1 NA
TGTGCCAGCAGTGAACAGGAGGTCTCCGAGCAGTACTTC CASSEQEVSEQYF TRBV25-1 NA TRBJ2-7 NA
TGTGCCAGCAGCGTCGGGACAGGGATCGACGAGCAGTACTTC CASSVGTGIDEQYF TRBV9 NA TRBJ2-7 TRBD1
TGCAGCGTTGATGAGTCAGGAGGAAACACCATATATTTT CSVDESGGNTIYF TRBV29-1 NA TRBJ1-3 NA
TGTGCTAGTGGTTTGGCATTACAGGGTCCCGGGGAGCTGTTTTTT CASGLALQGPGELFF TRBV12-5 NA TRBJ2-2 NA
TGTGCCAGCTCGGTTCCGGGGGTGAACACTGAAGCTTTCTTT CASSVPGVNTEAFF TRBV5-4 NA TRBJ1-1 NA